This paragraph covers one T cell receptor (beta chain) sequence. Its matching antigen is unknown. The CDR3 is made up of 15 amino acids. Trimming left V 8 bases short and J 3 bases short, with 17 bases between. The V gene's germline CDR1 is KGHSH and CDR2 LQKENI. This entry is derived from a study of OX40 agonist ivuxolimab in advanced cancers. Study-level results: Some of the nonresponding patients also showed low levels of normalized T-cell clonal expansion.

Here immunoSEQ multiplex PCR was the method, and the copy in TCRdb shows in-frame clones only, minus some. Of 37,000 or so clones listed, 65% to 90% are singletons. The source of this sequence is an adult with an advanced solid tumor such as melanoma, head and neck, liver or kidney cancer. The material was CD4+ or CD8+ T cells sorted from blood, obtained in a trial of the OX40 agonist ivuxolimab. The chain is built from TRBV18 and TRBJ1-5; a possible D gene is TRBD1 (6 bases). The CDR3 sequence is CASRGAGGYNQPQHF. For the CDR3, the DNA is TGTGCCAGCCGGGGGGCAGGAGGTTACAATCAGCCCCAGCATTTT.